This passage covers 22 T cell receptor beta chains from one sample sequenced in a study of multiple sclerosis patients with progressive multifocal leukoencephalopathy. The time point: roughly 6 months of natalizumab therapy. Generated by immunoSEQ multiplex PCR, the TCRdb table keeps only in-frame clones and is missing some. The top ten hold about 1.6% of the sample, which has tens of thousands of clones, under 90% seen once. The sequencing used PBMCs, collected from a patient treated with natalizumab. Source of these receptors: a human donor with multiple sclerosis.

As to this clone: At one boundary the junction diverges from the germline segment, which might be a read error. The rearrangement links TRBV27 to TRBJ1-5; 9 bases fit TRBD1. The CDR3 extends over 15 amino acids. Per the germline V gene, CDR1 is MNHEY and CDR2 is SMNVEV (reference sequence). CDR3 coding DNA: TGTGCCGGCAGTCCCGGGGACAGGGACAATCAGCCCCAGCATTTT. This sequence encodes CAGSPGDRDNQPQHF.

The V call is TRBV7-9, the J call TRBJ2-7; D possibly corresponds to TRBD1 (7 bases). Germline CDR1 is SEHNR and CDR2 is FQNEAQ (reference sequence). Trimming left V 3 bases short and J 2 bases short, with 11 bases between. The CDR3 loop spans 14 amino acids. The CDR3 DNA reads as TGTGCCAGCAGCTTTTCCAGGGGGGCCTACGAGCAGTACTTC. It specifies CASSFSRGAYEQYF.

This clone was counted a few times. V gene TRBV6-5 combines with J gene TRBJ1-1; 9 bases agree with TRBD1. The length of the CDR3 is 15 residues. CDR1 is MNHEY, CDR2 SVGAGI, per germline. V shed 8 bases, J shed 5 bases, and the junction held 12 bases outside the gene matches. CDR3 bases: TGTGCCAGCCGACAAACCGGGACAGGGCCAACTGAAGCTTTCTTT. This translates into CASRQTGTGPTEAFF.

CDR3 DNA: TGTGCCAGCAGCCTGGGTCCAGGGAACACTGAAGCTTTCTTT. It specifies CASSLGPGNTEAFF. This chain connects TRBV9 to TRBJ1-1; D is unresolved. Trimming took 4 bases from V and 1 from J, leaving 11 bases between them. Per the germline V gene, CDR1 is SGDLS and CDR2 is YYNGEE. This CDR3 is 14 amino acids long.

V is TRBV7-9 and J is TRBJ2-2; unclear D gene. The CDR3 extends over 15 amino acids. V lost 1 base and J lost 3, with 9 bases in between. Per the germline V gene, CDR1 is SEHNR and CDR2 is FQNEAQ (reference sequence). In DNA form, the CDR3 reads TGTGCCAGCAGCTTAGGCCAGACATACACCGGGGAGCTGTTTTTT. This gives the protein CASSLGQTYTGELFF.

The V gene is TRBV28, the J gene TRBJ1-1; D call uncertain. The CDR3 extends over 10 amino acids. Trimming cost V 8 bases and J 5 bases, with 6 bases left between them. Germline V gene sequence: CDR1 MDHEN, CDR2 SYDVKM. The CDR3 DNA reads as TGTGCCAGCGGAAGGACTGAAGCTTTCTTT. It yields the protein CASGRTEAFF.

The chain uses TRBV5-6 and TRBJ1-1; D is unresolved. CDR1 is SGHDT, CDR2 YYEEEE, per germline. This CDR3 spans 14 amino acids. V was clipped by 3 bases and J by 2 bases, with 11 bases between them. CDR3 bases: TGTGCCAGCAGCTACTCTTTGGGTAACACTGAAGCTTTCTTT. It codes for CASSYSLGNTEAFF.

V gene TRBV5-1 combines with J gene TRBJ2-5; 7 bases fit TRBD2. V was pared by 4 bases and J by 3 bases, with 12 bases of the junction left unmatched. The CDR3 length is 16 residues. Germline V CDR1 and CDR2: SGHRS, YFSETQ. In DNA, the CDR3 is TGCGCCAGCAGCCCGGAGGGAGGGAGCTGGGAAGAGACCCAGTACTTC. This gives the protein CASSPEGGSWEETQYF.

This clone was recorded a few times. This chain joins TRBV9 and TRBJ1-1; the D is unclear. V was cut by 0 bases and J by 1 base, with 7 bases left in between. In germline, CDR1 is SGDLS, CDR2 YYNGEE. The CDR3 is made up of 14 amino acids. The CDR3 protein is CASSVEPTNTEAFF. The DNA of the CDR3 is TGTGCCAGCAGCGTAGAGCCGACGAACACTGAAGCTTTCTTT. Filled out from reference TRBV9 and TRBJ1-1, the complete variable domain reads DSGVTQTPKHLITATGQRVTLRCSPRSGDLSVYWYQQSLDQGLQFLIQYYNGEERAKGNILERFSAQQFPDLHSELNLSSLELGDSALYFCASSVEPTNTEAFFGQGTRLTVV.

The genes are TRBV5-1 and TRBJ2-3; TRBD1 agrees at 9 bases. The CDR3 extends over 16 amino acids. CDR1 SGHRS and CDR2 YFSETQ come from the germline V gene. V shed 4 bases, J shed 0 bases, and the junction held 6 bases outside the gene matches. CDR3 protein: CASSVGTGTSTDTQYF. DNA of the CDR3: TGCGCCAGCAGCGTGGGGACAGGGACTAGCACAGATACGCAGTATTTT.

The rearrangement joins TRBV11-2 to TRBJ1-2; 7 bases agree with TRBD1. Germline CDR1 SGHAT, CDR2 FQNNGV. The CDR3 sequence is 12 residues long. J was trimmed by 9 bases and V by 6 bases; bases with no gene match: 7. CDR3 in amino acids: CASRGQSDRYTF. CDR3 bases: TGTGCCAGCAGGGGACAGTCCGATCGCTACACCTTC.

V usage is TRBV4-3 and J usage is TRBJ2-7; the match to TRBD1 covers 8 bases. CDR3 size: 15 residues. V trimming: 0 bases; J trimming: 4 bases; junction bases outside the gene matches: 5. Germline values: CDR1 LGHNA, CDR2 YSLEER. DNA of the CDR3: TGCGCCAGCAGCCAAGAACGGCAGGGGGCTTACGAGCAGTACTTC. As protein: CASSQERQGAYEQYF.

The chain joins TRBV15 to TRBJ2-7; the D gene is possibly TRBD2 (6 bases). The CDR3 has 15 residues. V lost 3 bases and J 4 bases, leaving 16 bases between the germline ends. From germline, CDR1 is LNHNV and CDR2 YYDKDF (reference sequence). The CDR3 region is CATSSRRDGRYEQYF. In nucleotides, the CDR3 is TGTGCCACCAGCAGCCGGCGGGACGGGCGATACGAGCAGTACTTC.

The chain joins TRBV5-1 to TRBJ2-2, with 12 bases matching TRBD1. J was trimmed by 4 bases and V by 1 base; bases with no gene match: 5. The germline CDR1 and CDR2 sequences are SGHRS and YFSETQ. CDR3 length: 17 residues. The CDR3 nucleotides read TGCGCCAGCAGCTTGAGTGCGGGACAGGGGGCCACCGGGGAGCTGTTTTTT. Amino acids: CASSLSAGQGATGELFF.

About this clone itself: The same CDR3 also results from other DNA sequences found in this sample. For the CDR3, the DNA is TGTGCCTGGAGGCCTAATAGAGGGGACAGGGGGGGGCAGCCCCAGCATTTT. Translation: CAWRPNRGDRGGQPQHF. The rearrangement links TRBV30 to TRBJ1-5; 11 nucleotides match TRBD1. V lost 3 bases to trimming and J lost 7 bases; unmatched junction nucleotides: 14. CDR1 is GTSNPN, CDR2 SVGIG, per germline (reference sequence). The CDR3 spans 17 residues.

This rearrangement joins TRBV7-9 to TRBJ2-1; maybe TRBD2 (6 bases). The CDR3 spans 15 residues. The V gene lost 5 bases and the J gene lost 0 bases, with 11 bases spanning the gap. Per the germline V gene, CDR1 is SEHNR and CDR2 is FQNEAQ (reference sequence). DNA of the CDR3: TGTGCCAGCAGCCCCCCGACTAGCTCCTACAATGAGCAGTTCTTC. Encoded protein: CASSPPTSSYNEQFF. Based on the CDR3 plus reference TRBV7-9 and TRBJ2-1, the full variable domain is DTGVSQNPRHKITKRGQNVTFRCDPISEHNRLYWYRQTLGQGPEFLTYFQNEAQLEKSRLLSDRFSAERPKGSFSTLEIQRTEQGDSAMYLCASSPPTSSYNEQFFGPGTRLTVL.

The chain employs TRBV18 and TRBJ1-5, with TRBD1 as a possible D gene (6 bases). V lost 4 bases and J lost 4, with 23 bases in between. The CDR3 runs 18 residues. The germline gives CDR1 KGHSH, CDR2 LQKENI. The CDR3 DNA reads TGTGCCAGCTCACTTGATAGGGCAGGGGTGAATAGAAATCAGCCCCAGCATTTT. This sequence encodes CASSLDRAGVNRNQPQHF. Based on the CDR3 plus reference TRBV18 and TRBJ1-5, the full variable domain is NAGVMQNPRHLVRRRGQEARLRCSPMKGHSHVYWYRQLPEEGLKFMVYLQKENIIDESGMPKERFSAEFPKEGPSILRIQQVVRGDSAAYFCASSLDRAGVNRNQPQHFGDGTRLSIL.

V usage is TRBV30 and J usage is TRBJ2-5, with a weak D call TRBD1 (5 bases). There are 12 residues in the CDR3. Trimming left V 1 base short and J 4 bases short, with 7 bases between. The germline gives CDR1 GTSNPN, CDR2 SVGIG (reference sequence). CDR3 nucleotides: TGTGCCTGGAGTGGGGGCACAGAGACCCAGTACTTC. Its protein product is CAWSGGTETQYF.

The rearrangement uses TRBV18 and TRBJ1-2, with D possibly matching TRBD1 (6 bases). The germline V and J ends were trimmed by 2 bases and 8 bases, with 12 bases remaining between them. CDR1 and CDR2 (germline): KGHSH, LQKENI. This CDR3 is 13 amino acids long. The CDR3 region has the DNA TGTGCCAGCTCACCAAGGGGGGCTGAAGGCTACACCTTC. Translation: CASSPRGAEGYTF.

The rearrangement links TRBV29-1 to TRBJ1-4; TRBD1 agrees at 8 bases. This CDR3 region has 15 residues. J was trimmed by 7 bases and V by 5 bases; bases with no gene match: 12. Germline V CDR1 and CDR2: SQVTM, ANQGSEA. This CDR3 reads CSVSDRAAVGEKLFF. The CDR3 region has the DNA TGCAGCGTTTCGGACAGGGCGGCAGTAGGTGAAAAACTGTTTTTT.

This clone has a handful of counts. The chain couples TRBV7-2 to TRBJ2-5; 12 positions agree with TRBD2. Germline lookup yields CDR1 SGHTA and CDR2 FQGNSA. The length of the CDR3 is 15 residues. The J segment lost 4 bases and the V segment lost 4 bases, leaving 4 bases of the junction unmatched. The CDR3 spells CASSSTSGRVETQYF. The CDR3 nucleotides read TGTGCCAGCAGCTCGACTAGCGGGAGAGTAGAGACCCAGTACTTC.

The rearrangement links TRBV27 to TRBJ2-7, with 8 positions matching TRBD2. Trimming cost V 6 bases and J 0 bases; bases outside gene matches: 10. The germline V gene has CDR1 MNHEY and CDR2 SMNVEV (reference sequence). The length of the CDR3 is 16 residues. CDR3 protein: CASSPSPSGYSYEQYF. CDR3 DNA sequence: TGTGCCAGCAGCCCCTCCCCTAGCGGGTACTCCTACGAGCAGTACTTC.